What follows are 18 T cell receptor beta chains derived from one specimen sequenced in a study of cytomegalovirus exposure and HLA in healthy donors. 60 Vbeta and 13 Jbeta primers were used in PCR. The data were produced by immunoSEQ multiplex PCR, yet TCRdb's version contains in-frame clones alone and is incomplete. The table lists 100,000 to 150,000 clones, 60% to 85% of them singletons, with roughly 1.8% in the top ten. The material sequenced was PBMCs. These receptors were collected from a woman aged 40-49 years in good health and CMV-seronegative.

Here the CDR3 DNA reads TGTGCCAGCAGTGAAGCGCTTCTGGGACAGGGGGCTGGAGAGACCCAGTACTTC. Protein product: CASSEALLGQGAGETQYF. The chain has TRBV2 and TRBJ2-5, with 12 bases that match TRBD1. The CDR3 totals 18 residues. The ends lost 0 bases at V and 4 bases at J; junction bases unmatched: 9. Germline lookup yields CDR1 SNHLY and CDR2 FYNNEI.

Comment on this clone: A read error may produce the germline difference seen at one junction end. The gene calls are TRBV11-2 and TRBJ2-7, with D maybe TRBD1 (5 bases). There are 15 residues in the CDR3. The germline CDR1 and CDR2 sequences are SGHAT and FQNNGV. The CDR3 region has the DNA TGTGCCAGCAGCATAGAGACAGTTAGCTCCTACGAGCAGTACTTC. This translates into CASSIETVSSYEQYF. Together with reference TRBV11-2 and TRBJ2-7, the CDR3 gives the full variable domain: EAGVAQSPRYKIIEKRQSVAFWCNPISGHATLYWYQQILGQGPKLLIQFQNNGVVDDSQLPKDRFSAERLKGVDSTLKIQPAKLEDSAVYLCASSIETVSSYEQYFGPGTRLTVT.

The chain links TRBV4-1 to TRBJ2-2; no clear D gene. Trimming left V 0 bases short and J 6 bases short, with 8 bases between. CDR1 and CDR2 from the germline V gene are MGHRA and YSYEKL. This CDR3 is built from 14 residues. In DNA form, the CDR3 reads TGCGCCAGCAGCCAAGAAATAAATCCCGGGGAGCTGTTTTTT. This codes for CASSQEINPGELFF.

This clone was counted once. The rearrangement uses TRBV28 and TRBJ2-3, with TRBD2 matching 8 bases. After removal of 2 bases from V and 7 bases from J, the junction contained 11 bases not matched to a gene. The germline V gene has CDR1 MDHEN and CDR2 SYDVKM. The CDR3 covers 16 residues. CDR3 bases: TGTGCCAGCAGTTTAGGTGGTAGCGGGGCTTATTATACGCAGTATTTT. This gives the protein CASSLGGSGAYYTQYF.

This clone appeared a single time. The DNA for the CDR3 is TGCGCCAGCAGCGTCGGGACAGGGGATGTCCTCCACTTT. Protein product: CASSVGTGDVLHF. This chain uses TRBV5-1 with TRBJ1-6, with 10 nucleotides matching TRBD1. The CDR3 runs to 13 residues. V gave up 4 bases and J gave up 15 bases; unmatched junction bases: 7. CDR1 and CDR2 (germline): SGHRS, YFSETQ. The full variable domain, rest sourced from reference TRBV5-1 and TRBJ1-6, is KAGVTQTPRYLIKTRGQQVTLSCSPISGHRSVSWYQQTPGQGLQFLFEYFSETQRNKGNFPGRFSGRQFSNSRSEMNVSTLELGDSALYLCASSVGTGDVLHFGNGTRLTVT.

The chain joins TRBV9 to TRBJ2-5; 15 bases match TRBD2. Germline V lookup: CDR1 SGDLS, CDR2 YYNGEE. CDR3 length equals 17 residues. V lost 4 bases and J lost 5; bases outside the gene matches: 9. CDR3 region: CASSPGLAGGQAETQYF. The CDR3 DNA reads as TGTGCCAGCAGCCCCGGACTAGCGGGGGGGCAGGCGGAGACCCAGTACTTC.

The chain carries TRBV7-9 and TRBJ2-1; possibly TRBD2 for D (6 bases). The CDR3 runs to 16 residues. V lost 4 bases and J 0 bases, leaving 13 bases between the germline ends. Germline CDR1 SEHNR, CDR2 FQNEAQ (reference sequence). CDR3 protein: CASSSLADLSYNEQFF. The CDR3 DNA follows: TGTGCCAGCAGCTCTTTAGCGGACCTCTCCTACAATGAGCAGTTCTTC.

This clone was picked up one time. V gene TRBV5-1 combines with J gene TRBJ1-2, with D hard to call. CDR3 size: 11 residues. V dropped 5 bases and J dropped 7 bases, with 9 bases sitting between them. CDR1 and CDR2 (germline): SGHRS, YFSETQ. The CDR3 nucleotides are TGCGCCAGCAGTAGAGGAAGTGGCTACACCTTC. Translation gives CASSRGSGYTF.

CDR3 nucleotide sequence: TGCGCCAGCAGTCTCGGGACAGGGCCTAACTATGGCTACACCTTC. This codes for CASSLGTGPNYGYTF. The genes are TRBV5-1 and TRBJ1-2; the match to TRBD1 covers 9 bases. The CDR3 extends over 15 amino acids. Germline CDR1 SGHRS, CDR2 YFSETQ. V lost 5 bases and J lost 0; bases outside the gene matches: 5.

This CDR3 reads CASRKEGTASNQPQHF. The CDR3 coding sequence is TGTGCCAGTAGAAAGGAGGGGACTGCAAGCAATCAGCCCCAGCATTTT. V and J are TRBV19 and TRBJ1-5; D is perhaps TRBD1 (5 bases). The CDR3 runs 16 residues. Germline loops: CDR1 LNHDA, CDR2 SQIVND (reference sequence). V lost 6 bases and J lost 1, with 16 bases in between.

This clone was picked up one time. V is TRBV18 and J is TRBJ2-5; D ambiguous. V lost 2 bases and J lost 5, with 15 bases in between. CDR3 length equals 15 residues. CDR1 is KGHSH, CDR2 LQKENI, per germline. The CDR3 spells CASSPNADSRETQYF. The DNA of the CDR3 is TGTGCCAGCTCACCAAACGCGGATTCTAGGGAGACCCAGTACTTC.

The V gene is TRBV5-1, the J gene TRBJ2-2; 14 nucleotides match TRBD2. The CDR3 runs 18 residues. Losses at the gene ends were 4 bases for V and 0 bases for J; bases not matched to a gene: 5. Germline V gene data show CDR1 as SGHRS and CDR2 as YFSETQ. The DNA for the CDR3 is TGCGCCAGCAGCCGTCGGACTAGCGGGGGGACGAACACCGGGGAGCTGTTTTTT. This sequence encodes CASSRRTSGGTNTGELFF.

As concerns this clone: Its ends do not fully match the called genes, so a read error is possible. The CDR3 here is CATSRDGEGASKNSQYF. Here the CDR3 DNA reads TGTGCCACCAGCAGAGATGGAGAGGGGGCCTCCAAAAACAGTCAGTACTTC. The V call is TRBV15, the J call TRBJ2-4; 7 nucleotides align to TRBD1. CDR1 is LNHNV and CDR2 is YYDKDF in the germline V gene (reference sequence). This CDR3 region has 17 residues.

In DNA form, the CDR3 reads TGTGCCAGCAGTGAGGCTCAGGACGGGAAGGAGCAGTTCTTC. Its translation: CASSEAQDGKEQFF. The V call is TRBV6-1, the J call TRBJ2-1, with a weak D call TRBD2 (5 bases). Germline CDR1 and CDR2: MNHNS and SASEGT. V lost 3 bases to trimming and J lost 10 bases, with 16 bases between them. CDR3 length equals 14 residues.

The rearrangement links TRBV28 to TRBJ2-3; 9 nucleotides match TRBD1. Unmatched junction bases numbered 7, after V lost 10 bases and J lost 5 bases. The CDR3 totals 13 residues. Germline CDR1 MDHEN, CDR2 SYDVKM. CDR3 sequence: CAIRGTGRDTQYF. CDR3 DNA sequence: TGTGCCATTAGGGGGACAGGGCGAGATACGCAGTATTTT.

V is TRBV30 and J is TRBJ1-4; 9 nucleotides align to TRBD1. The CDR3 sequence is 14 residues long. Germline V gene lookup returns CDR1 GTSNPN and CDR2 SVGIG (reference sequence). Unmatched junction bases numbered 6, after V lost 4 bases and J lost 6 bases. In DNA form, the CDR3 reads TGTGCCTGGACCACCGGGACAGGGTATGAAAAACTGTTTTTT. Its protein product is CAWTTGTGYEKLFF.

V gene TRBV27 combines with J gene TRBJ2-5; the match to TRBD2 covers 11 bases. The germline V gene encodes CDR1 MNHEY and CDR2 SMNVEV (reference sequence). The J segment lost 4 bases and the V segment lost 7 bases, leaving 5 bases of the junction unmatched. The CDR3 runs to 14 residues. The CDR3: CASKLAGEGETQYF. For the CDR3, the DNA is TGTGCCAGCAAACTAGCGGGAGAAGGAGAGACCCAGTACTTC.

The J gene is TRBJ1-6, the V gene TRBV10-3; a weak D match, TRBD1 (6 bases). This CDR3 contains 16 residues. V was trimmed by 1 base and J by 5 bases, leaving 12 bases between them. Germline V CDR1 and CDR2: ENHRY, SYGVKD. The CDR3 nucleotides read TGTGCCATCAGTGAGTACGGGACAAACGATAATTCACCCCTCCACTTT. Protein: CAISEYGTNDNSPLHF.